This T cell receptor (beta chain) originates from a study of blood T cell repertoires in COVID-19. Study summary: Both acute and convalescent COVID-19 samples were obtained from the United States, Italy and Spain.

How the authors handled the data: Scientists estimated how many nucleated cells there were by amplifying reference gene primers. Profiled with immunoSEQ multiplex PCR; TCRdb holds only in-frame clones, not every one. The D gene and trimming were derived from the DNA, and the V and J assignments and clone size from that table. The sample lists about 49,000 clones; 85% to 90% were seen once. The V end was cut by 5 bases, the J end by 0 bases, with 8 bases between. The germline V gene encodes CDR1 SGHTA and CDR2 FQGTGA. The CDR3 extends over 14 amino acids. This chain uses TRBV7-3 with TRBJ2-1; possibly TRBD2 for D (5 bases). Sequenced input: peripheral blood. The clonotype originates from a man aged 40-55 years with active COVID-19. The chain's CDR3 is CASSPGGSYNEQFF. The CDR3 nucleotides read TGTGCCAGCAGCCCCGGAGGCTCCTACAATGAGCAGTTCTTC.